Given below is one TCR beta chain in context. Its antigen is unknown. This record belongs to a study of cytomegalovirus exposure and HLA in healthy donors. Broader study findings: Some highly shared sequence variants likely arose as a pipeline artifact. Cytomegalovirus association was listed for around 170 TCR beta chains. A prior analysis recorded that most TCR beta V segments were productive about 87% or about 30% of the time. Later work associated roughly 17,000 TCR beta sequences with HLA alleles at 0.05 false discovery rate.

13 Jbeta primers and 60 Vbeta primers were used for the PCR. This table comes from immunoSEQ multiplex PCR, and its TCRdb copy is limited to in-frame clones, with some not included. The sample contains more than 150,000 clones, around 80% of which appear only once. This clonotype originated in a woman between 18 and 29 years old in good health and CMV-seronegative. Sequencing was performed on PBMCs.

CDR3 amino acids: CASREAGTGGGGEQFF. In DNA form, the CDR3 reads TGTGCCAGCAGAGAAGCCGGGACAGGGGGTGGGGGTGAGCAGTTCTTC. The chain joins TRBV28 to TRBJ2-1; 11 nucleotides match TRBD1. V was pared by 6 bases and J by 9 bases, with 13 bases of the junction left unmatched. The CDR3 is made up of 16 amino acids. CDR1 is MDHEN and CDR2 is SYDVKM in the germline V gene.